The source of this T cell receptor beta chain is a study of shared T cell receptors in the human thymus. The assay was immunoSEQ multiplex PCR, and TCRdb's table has in-frame clones only and misses some. The data contain approximately 580,000 clones, 75% to 80% of them seen just once; the ten biggest clones take up more than 0.01%. CDR1 LGHNA and CDR2 YSLEER come from the germline V gene. J was trimmed by 3 bases and V by 0 bases; bases with no gene match: 5. The CDR3 has 15 residues. These data were also filed under a second study, of human thymus T cells. That work adds: During corrective heart surgery, resections were taken, and the thymus tissue came from them. Thymic as well as blood repertoires seemed to favor certain V and J genes unevenly. Highly overlapping thymic repertoires in unrelated individuals were reported by related research.

Source material: thymocytes. The TCR sequence derives from a boy under three years old with a congenital heart defect. This chain joins TRBV4-3 and TRBJ2-7, with 7 bases aligning to TRBD1. The CDR3 nucleotides are TGCGCCAGCAGCCAAGATACCCAGGGGGACTACGAGCAGTACTTC. As protein: CASSQDTQGDYEQYF.